This TCR beta chain was documented in a study of cytomegalovirus exposure and HLA in healthy donors. Whole-study findings and limits: Immune exposure data for these donors was limited to CMV serostatus. Researchers reported that three CMV-associated chains were confirmed in vitro as CMV antigen-specific. What a later analysis showed was that several of the most significant clusters appeared linked to common viral pathogens.

Points on this clone: Its antigen remains unidentified.

The CDR3 consists of 14 residues. V shed 2 bases and J shed 6 bases, with 12 bases lying between them. Germline CDR1 KGHSH, CDR2 LQKENI. With 60 Vbeta and 13 Jbeta primers, the PCR was carried out. Sequencing was performed with immunoSEQ multiplex PCR; in TCRdb, only in-frame clones are kept and a portion is missing. The sample records 100,000 to 150,000 clones, around three quarters being singletons. The receptor's source is a man in his thirties or forties in good health and CMV-seronegative. The chain combines TRBV18 with TRBJ2-3; weak D call: TRBD2 (5 bases). Source material: PBMCs. The CDR3 region is CASSPARESDTQYF. CDR3 DNA sequence: TGTGCCAGCTCACCAGCGAGGGAGTCGGATACGCAGTATTTT.